This T cell receptor (beta chain) comes out of a study of control samples from healthy donors and cancer patients. The germline V and J ends were trimmed by 6 bases and 0 bases, with 17 bases remaining between them. In germline, CDR1 is MDHEN, CDR2 SYDVKM. The CDR3 extends over 16 amino acids. TCRdb's table, derived via immunoSEQ multiplex PCR, lists solely in-frame clones and lacks some. The sample holds approximately 150,000 clones; under 96% are singletons and the top ten take approximately 0.93%. The TCR sequence derives from a woman in her 30s in good health. The sequenced sample was blood. The chain carries TRBV28 and TRBJ1-1; D is possibly TRBD1 (5 bases). DNA of the CDR3: TGTGCCAGCAGCTTTCCCCAGGGCTTGATGAACACTGAAGCTTTCTTT. Its translation: CASSFPQGLMNTEAFF.